What follows are 6 T cell receptor beta chains derived from one specimen sequenced in a study of blood T cell repertoires in COVID-19 (dated by TCRdb to the early 2020s). Library preparation employed the immunoSEQ multiplex PCR assay. Imported from immuneACCESS, the table was reduced by TCRdb to in-frame sequences with V and J called. These copies leave out some clones; in studies compared against another copy, an unresolved V gene accounts for under half, and the cause of the remainder is not known. The sample data list some 200,000 clones, and about 93% of these were observed just once. About 0.76% of the sample is in the top ten clones. Sequencing used peripheral blood. These receptors were taken from a man aged 25 to 40 with COVID-19, enrolled during active disease.

The V and J genes are TRBV15 and TRBJ1-4; the match to TRBD1 covers 10 bases. J gave up 7 bases and V 3 bases, and 2 bases lay outside the gene matches. Germline values: CDR1 LNHNV, CDR2 YYDKDF (reference sequence). The length of the CDR3 is 14 residues. CDR3 nucleotides: TGTGCCACCAGCAGTGGGACAGGGGTTGAAAAACTGTTTTTT. As protein: CATSSGTGVEKLFF.

The chain links TRBV11-2 to TRBJ2-7, with a weak D call TRBD2 (7 bases). Trimming shortened V by 6 bases and J by 6 bases, and 18 bases separated the two germline ends. The CDR3 contains 14 residues. Germline V gene data show CDR1 as SGHAT and CDR2 as FQNNGV. The CDR3 region is CASRTGRGPPEQYF. The CDR3 DNA reads as TGTGCCAGCAGGACCGGGCGGGGGCCCCCCGAGCAGTACTTC.

The chain carries TRBV14 and TRBJ2-1; D unresolved. This CDR3 is built from 17 residues. The V gene's germline CDR1 is SGHDN and CDR2 FVKESK. Trimming stripped 0 bases from V and 1 base from J, with 13 bases between. CDR3 residues: CASSQDEPSFSYNEQFF. The CDR3 DNA sequence: TGTGCCAGCAGCCAAGACGAACCGAGCTTTTCCTACAATGAGCAGTTCTTC.

The rearrangement joins TRBV9 to TRBJ1-5; D unclear. Per germline, CDR1 SGDLS and CDR2 YYNGEE. CDR3 length equals 17 residues. Trimming pared 0 bases from V and 6 bases from J, leaving 19 bases between. The chain's CDR3 is CASSVGPGGQEGQPQHF. DNA for the CDR3: TGTGCCAGCAGCGTAGGTCCGGGCGGGCAGGAAGGTCAGCCCCAGCATTTT.

This clone was counted between two and nine times. The chain employs TRBV5-4 and TRBJ2-2; 7 bases match TRBD2. The germline gives CDR1 SGHNT, CDR2 YYREEE (reference sequence). This CDR3 has 15 residues. V lost 0 bases, J lost 6 bases, and 5 bases stayed unmatched. The CDR3 sequence is CASSLDGGYAGELFF. The DNA for the CDR3 is TGTGCCAGCAGCTTGGACGGGGGGTACGCCGGGGAGCTGTTTTTT.

The chain recombines TRBV15 with TRBJ2-5; D gene ambiguous. This CDR3 has 15 amino acids. Germline lookup yields CDR1 LNHNV and CDR2 YYDKDF (reference sequence). Trimming took 0 bases from V and 2 from J, leaving 10 bases between them. The CDR3 sequence: CATSRDLPRQETQYF. CDR3 in DNA: TGTGCCACCAGCAGAGATCTGCCTCGGCAAGAGACCCAGTACTTC.